This T cell receptor (beta chain) was identified in a study of Ad26.COV2.S vaccination and SARS-CoV-2 variants. The wider study: Once, or twice with 56 days between doses, Ad26.COV2.S was given intramuscularly. General study results and limits: Vaccine recipients showed a spike-specific TCR breadth that was higher than in placebo recipients.

As for treatment: roughly 19 received Ad26.COV2.S at low or high dose, single or two shots; 5 received placebo; per-sample allocation not given. The investigators took samples on day 63 after the first vaccine or placebo injection. In Boston, an adult donor aged 18-55 years took part. The table came from immunoSEQ multiplex PCR; TCRdb's copy has only in-frame clones and leaves some out. This table holds fewer than 400,000 clones, 85% found once. Concerning this clone itself: Its matching antigen is unknown.

The clonotype was recovered from a person aged 18-60 years who received the Ad26.COV2.S COVID-19 vaccine or a placebo. Sequenced here: peripheral blood, sampled in a trial of Ad26.COV2.S vaccine versus placebo.

CDR3 in amino acids: CASSEGGMGNQPQHF. Written as DNA, the CDR3 is TGTGCCAGCAGTGAAGGGGGGATGGGCAATCAGCCCCAGCATTTT. The J gene is TRBJ1-5, the V gene TRBV6-1, with a weak D call TRBD1 (5 bases). Germline lookup yields CDR1 MNHNS and CDR2 SASEGT. The CDR3 is 15 residues long. V shed 1 base and J shed 2 bases, with 9 bases lying between them.